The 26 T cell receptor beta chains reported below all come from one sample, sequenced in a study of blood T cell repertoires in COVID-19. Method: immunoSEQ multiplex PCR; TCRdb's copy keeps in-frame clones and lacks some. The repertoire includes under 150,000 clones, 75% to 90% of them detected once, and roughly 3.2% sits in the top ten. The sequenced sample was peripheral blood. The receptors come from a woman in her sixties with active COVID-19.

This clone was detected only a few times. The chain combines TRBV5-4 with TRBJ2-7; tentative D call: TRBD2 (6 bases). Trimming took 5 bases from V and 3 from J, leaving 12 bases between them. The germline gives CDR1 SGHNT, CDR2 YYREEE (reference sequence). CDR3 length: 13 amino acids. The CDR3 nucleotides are TGTGCCAGCAGAGGGACGGGGGACTACGAGCAGTACTTC. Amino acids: CASRGTGDYEQYF.

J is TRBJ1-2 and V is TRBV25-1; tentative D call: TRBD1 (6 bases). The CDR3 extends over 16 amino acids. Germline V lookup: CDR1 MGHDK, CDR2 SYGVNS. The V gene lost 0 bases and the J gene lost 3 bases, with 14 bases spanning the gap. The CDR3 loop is CASSEYSRGAHYGYTF. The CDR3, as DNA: TGTGCCAGCAGTGAATATTCCAGGGGCGCGCACTATGGCTACACCTTC.

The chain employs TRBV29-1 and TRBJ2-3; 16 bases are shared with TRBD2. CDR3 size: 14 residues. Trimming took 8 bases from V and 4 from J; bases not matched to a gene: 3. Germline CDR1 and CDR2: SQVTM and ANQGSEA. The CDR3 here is CSIGTSGRADTQYF. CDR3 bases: TGCAGCATAGGGACTAGCGGGAGGGCAGATACGCAGTATTTT.

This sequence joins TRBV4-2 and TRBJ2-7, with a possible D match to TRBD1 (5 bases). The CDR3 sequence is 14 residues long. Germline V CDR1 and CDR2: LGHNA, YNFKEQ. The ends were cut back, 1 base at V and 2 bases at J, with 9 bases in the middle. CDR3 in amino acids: CASSQGQGTYEQYF. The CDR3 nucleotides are TGTGCCAGCAGCCAAGGGCAGGGAACCTACGAGCAGTACTTC.

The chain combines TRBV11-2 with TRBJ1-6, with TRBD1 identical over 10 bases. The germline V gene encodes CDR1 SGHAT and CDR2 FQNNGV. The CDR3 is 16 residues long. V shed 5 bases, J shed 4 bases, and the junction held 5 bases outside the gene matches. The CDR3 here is CASSTQDRGYNSPLHF. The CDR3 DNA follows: TGTGCCAGCAGCACCCAGGACAGGGGGTATAATTCACCCCTCCACTTT.

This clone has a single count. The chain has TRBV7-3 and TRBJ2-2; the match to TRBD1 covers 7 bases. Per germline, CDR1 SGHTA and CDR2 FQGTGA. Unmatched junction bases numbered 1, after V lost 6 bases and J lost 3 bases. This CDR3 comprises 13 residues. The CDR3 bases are TGTGCCAGCAGTACAGGGGACACCGGGGAGCTGTTTTTT. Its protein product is CASSTGDTGELFF.

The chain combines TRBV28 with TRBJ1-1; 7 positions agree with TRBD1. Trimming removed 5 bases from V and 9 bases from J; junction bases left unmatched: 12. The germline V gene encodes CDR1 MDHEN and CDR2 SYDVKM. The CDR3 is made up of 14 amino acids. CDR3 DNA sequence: TGTGCCAGCAGTGCCCCCGGGACAGTTGTCCAAGCTTTCTTT. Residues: CASSAPGTVVQAFF.

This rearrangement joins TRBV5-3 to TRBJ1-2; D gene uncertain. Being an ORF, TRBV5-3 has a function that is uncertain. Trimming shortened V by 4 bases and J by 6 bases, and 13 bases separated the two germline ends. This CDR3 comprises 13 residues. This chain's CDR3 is CARSRLEKNGYTF. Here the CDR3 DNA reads TGTGCCAGAAGCCGACTAGAGAAAAATGGCTACACCTTC.

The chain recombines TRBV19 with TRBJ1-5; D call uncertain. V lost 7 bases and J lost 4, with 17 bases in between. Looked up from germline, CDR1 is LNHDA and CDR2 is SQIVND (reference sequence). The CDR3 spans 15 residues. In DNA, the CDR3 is TGTGCCAGTACCCTTGGGCAGCGGAGTAATCAGCCCCAGCATTTT. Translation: CASTLGQRSNQPQHF.

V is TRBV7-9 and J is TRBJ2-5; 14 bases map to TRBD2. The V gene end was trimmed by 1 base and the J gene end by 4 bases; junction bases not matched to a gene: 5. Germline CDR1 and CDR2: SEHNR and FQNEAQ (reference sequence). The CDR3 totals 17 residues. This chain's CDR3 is CASSLGGLAGAGETQYF. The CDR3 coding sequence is TGTGCCAGCAGCTTAGGGGGACTAGCGGGAGCTGGAGAGACCCAGTACTTC. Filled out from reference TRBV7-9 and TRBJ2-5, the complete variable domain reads DTGVSQNPRHKITKRGQNVTFRCDPISEHNRLYWYRQTLGQGPEFLTYFQNEAQLEKSRLLSDRFSAERPKGSFSTLEIQRTEQGDSAMYLCASSLGGLAGAGETQYFGPGTRLLVL.

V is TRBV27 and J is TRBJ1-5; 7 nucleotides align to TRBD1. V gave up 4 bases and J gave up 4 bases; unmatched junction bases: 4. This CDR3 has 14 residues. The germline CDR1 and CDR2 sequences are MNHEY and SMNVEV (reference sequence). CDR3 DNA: TGTGCCAGCAGTTCAGGGACAGTGAATCAGCCCCAGCATTTT. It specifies CASSSGTVNQPQHF.

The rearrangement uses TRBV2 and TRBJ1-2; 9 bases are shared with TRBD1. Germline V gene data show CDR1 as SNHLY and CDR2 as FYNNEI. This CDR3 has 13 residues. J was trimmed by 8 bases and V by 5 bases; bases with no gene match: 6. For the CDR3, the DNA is TGTGCCAGCAGTCCAGGACAGGGGAGCGGCTACACCTTC. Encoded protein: CASSPGQGSGYTF.

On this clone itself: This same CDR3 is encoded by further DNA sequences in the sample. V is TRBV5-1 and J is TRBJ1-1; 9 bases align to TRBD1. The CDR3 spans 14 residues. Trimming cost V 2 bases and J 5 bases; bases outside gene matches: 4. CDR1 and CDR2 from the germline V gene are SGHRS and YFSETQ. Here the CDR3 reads CASSLQGAGTEAFF. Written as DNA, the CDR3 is TGCGCCAGCAGCTTACAGGGGGCGGGGACTGAAGCTTTCTTT. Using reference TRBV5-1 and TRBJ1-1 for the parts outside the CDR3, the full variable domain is KAGVTQTPRYLIKTRGQQVTLSCSPISGHRSVSWYQQTPGQGLQFLFEYFSETQRNKGNFPGRFSGRQFSNSRSEMNVSTLELGDSALYLCASSLQGAGTEAFFGQGTRLTVV.

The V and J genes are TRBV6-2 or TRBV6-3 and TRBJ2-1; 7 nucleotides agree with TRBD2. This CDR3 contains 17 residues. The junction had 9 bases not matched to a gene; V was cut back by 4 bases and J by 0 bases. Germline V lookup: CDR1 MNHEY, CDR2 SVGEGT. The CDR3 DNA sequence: TGTGCCAGCAGTTCGGGAGCGGGACGAATCTCCTACAATGAGCAGTTCTTC. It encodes CASSSGAGRISYNEQFF.

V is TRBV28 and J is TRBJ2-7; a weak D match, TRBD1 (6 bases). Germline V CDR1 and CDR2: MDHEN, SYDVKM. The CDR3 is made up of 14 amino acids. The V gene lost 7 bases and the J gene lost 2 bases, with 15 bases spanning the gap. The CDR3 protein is CASNRQGWTYEQYF. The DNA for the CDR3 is TGTGCCAGCAACCGCCAGGGGTGGACCTACGAGCAGTACTTC.

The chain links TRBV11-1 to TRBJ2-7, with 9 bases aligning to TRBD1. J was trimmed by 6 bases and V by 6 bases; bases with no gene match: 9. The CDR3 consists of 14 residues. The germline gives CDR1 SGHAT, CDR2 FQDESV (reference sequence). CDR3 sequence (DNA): TGTGCCAGCAGGACACAGGGGGCGGACGGCGAGCAGTACTTC. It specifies CASRTQGADGEQYF.

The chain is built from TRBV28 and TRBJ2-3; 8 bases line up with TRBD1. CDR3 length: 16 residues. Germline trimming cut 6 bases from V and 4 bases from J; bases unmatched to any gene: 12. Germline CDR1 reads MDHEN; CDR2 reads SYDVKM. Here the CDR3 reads CASSPGRGQAADTQYF. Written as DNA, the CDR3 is TGTGCCAGCAGCCCTGGCAGGGGGCAGGCCGCAGATACGCAGTATTTT.

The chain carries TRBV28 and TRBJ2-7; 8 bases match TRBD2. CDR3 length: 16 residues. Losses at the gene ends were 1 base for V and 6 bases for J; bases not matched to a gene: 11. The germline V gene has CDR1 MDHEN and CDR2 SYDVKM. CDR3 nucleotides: TGTGCCAGCAGTTTATTAGTAGGGACTAGGATCGGCGAGCAGTACTTC. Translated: CASSLLVGTRIGEQYF.

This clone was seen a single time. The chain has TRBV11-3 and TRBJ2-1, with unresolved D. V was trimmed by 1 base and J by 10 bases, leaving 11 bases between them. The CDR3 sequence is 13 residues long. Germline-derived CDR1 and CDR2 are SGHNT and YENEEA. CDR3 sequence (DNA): TGTGCCAGCAGCTTAGGCCGGCCCGGGGAGCAGTTCTTC. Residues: CASSLGRPGEQFF.

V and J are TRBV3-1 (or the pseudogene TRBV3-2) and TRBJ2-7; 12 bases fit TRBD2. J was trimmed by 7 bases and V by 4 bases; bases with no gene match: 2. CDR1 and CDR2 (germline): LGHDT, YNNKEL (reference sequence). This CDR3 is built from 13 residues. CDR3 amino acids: CASSLGLAGEQYF. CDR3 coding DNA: TGTGCCAGCAGCCTTGGACTAGCGGGGGAGCAGTACTTC.

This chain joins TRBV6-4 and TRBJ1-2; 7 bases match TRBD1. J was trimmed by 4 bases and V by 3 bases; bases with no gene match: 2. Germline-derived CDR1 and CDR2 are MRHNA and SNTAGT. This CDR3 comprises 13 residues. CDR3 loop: CASSEQGGYGYTF. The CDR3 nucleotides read TGTGCCAGCAGTGAGCAGGGGGGCTATGGCTACACCTTC.

CDR3: CASSLKIGTGYEQYF. DNA for the CDR3: TGTGCCAGCAGCCTGAAGATAGGGACAGGGTACGAGCAGTACTTC. The rearrangement joins TRBV27 to TRBJ2-7; TRBD1 aligns across 9 bases. Germline CDR1 reads MNHEY; CDR2 reads SMNVEV (reference sequence). The trim removed 6 bases at V and 4 bases at J, leaving 10 bases unmatched. CDR3 length equals 15 residues.

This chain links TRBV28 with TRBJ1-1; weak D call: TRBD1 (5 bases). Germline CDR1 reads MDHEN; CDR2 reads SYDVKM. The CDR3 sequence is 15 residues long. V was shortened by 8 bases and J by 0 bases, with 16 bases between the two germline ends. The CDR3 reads CASWGGGEVNTEAFF. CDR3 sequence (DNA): TGTGCCAGCTGGGGGGGAGGCGAGGTGAACACTGAAGCTTTCTTT.

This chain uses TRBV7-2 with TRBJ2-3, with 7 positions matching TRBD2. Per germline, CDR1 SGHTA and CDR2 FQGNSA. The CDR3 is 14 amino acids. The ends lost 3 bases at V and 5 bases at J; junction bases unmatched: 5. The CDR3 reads CASSFAGVVDTQYF. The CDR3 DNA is TGTGCCAGCAGCTTCGCGGGAGTCGTAGATACGCAGTATTTT.

The CDR3 here is CASSSENPYEQYF. The DNA of the CDR3 is TGCGCCAGCAGCTCGGAGAATCCCTACGAGCAGTACTTC. The rearrangement joins TRBV5-1 to TRBJ2-7; D ambiguous. Germline V gives CDR1 SGHRS, CDR2 YFSETQ. This CDR3 has 13 amino acids. V was clipped by 3 bases and J by 2 bases, with 9 bases between them.

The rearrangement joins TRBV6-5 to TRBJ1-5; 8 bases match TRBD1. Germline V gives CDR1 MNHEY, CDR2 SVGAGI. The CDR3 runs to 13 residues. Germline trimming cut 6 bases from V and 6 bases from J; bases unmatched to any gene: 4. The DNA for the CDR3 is TGTGCCAGCAGCCAGACAGGGGTTCAGCCCCAGCATTTT. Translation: CASSQTGVQPQHF.